This T cell receptor (beta chain) was captured by sequencing in a study of spatial heterogeneity in lung cancer. Study results and caveats: Counts of expanded intratumoral alpha and beta TCRs tracked tumor mutation counts. Nonsynonymous mutations, ubiquitous and regional, were tracked respectively by counts of ubiquitous and regional expanded TCRs.

Time point: sample taken at primary tumor resection. Whole RNA, which was extracted from tumor, nontumor lung tissue or frozen PBMC, was sequenced without any cell sorting. Germline trimming cut 4 bases from V and 5 bases from J; bases unmatched to any gene: 5. The germline V gene encodes CDR1 PRHDT and CDR2 FYEKMQ (reference sequence). The CDR3 is 15 amino acids. TCR cDNA molecules were tagged individually, and each one carried a unique molecular identifier. TCRdb used MiXCR to reprocess the 5' RACE reads, holding one entry per CDR3 protein. The sample lists 9,200 or so distinct CDR3 sequences, 4% to 6% occurring once. This clonotype occurred a few times. Its antigen is currently unknown.

The sequence came from a female donor with early-stage non-small cell lung cancer. Sequenced here: lung tumor tissue, sampled at surgery. The rearrangement joins TRBV13 to TRBJ2-1, with 10 nucleotides matching TRBD1. The CDR3 sequence is CASSSRQGADNEQFF. The CDR3 bases are TGTGCCAGCAGCTCCAGACAGGGGGCCGACAATGAGCAGTTCTTC.